This T cell receptor beta chain appears in the sequencing data of a study of blood T cell repertoires in COVID-19. About the research overall: T cells, B-cell-depleted T cells, or PBMCs supplied cDNA or gDNA.

TCRdb keeps only in-frame clones here, not all; method: immunoSEQ multiplex PCR. The sample includes over 150,000 clones, more than 75% seen only once; the top ten take roughly 0.53%. The Seattle site enrolled patients during active infection and followed them longitudinally. Trimming shortened V by 6 bases and J by 9 bases, and 12 bases separated the two germline ends. Germline V lookup: CDR1 MNHEY, CDR2 SMNVEV (reference sequence). The CDR3 has 12 residues. Sample: peripheral blood. This sequence originates from a man aged 55 to 70 with COVID-19, enrolled during active disease. The chain combines TRBV27 with TRBJ2-1, with unresolved D. CDR3 nucleotides: TGTGCCAGCAGCGACACCTTCGGTGAGCAGTTCTTC. Amino acid sequence: CASSDTFGEQFF.